A single sample is the source of the 9 T cell receptor beta chains below, sequenced in a study of identical twins (dated by TCRdb to the mid-2010s). Libraries were prepared through 5' RACE. These reads were obtained on an Illumina HiSeq 2000. TCRdb reprocessing: public reads trimmed at Q25 with fastp, clones called with MiXCR, in-frame beta chains kept. CDR3 protein duplicates are merged, each entry listing the most common genes and DNA. The sample has about 1.7 million distinct CDR3 sequences on record, under 35% of them singletons. Jointly, the top ten make up roughly 0.3% of the sample. Specimen: cord blood. Every receptor here comes from a newborn girl in good health.

This clonotype has just a few counts. The chain employs TRBV28 and TRBJ2-5, with D tentatively TRBD1 or TRBD2 (6 bases each). The CDR3 is 15 residues long. The germline gives CDR1 MDHEN, CDR2 SYDVKM. The germline V and J ends were trimmed by 7 bases and 5 bases, with 20 bases remaining between them. CDR3 coding DNA: TGTGCCAGCACCTTGGAGATGGGGGGCTTTGAGACCCAGTACTTC. This translates into CASTLEMGGFETQYF.

The chain is built from TRBV4-1 and TRBJ2-3; a weak D match, TRBD2 (6 bases). V lost 4 bases and J 10 bases, leaving 18 bases between the germline ends. CDR3 size: 14 residues. Germline loops: CDR1 MGHRA, CDR2 YSYEKL. In DNA, the CDR3 is TGCGCCAGCAGCCTCCTAGGCCTTCCTAGCGCGCAGTATTTT. Its translation is CASSLLGLPSAQYF.

This clonotype has more than one count but fewer than ten. The chain couples TRBV20-1 to TRBJ2-1; D remains unclear. CDR3 size: 15 residues. Trimming cost V 5 bases and J 6 bases, with 20 bases left between them. CDR1 is DFQATT, CDR2 SNEGSKA, per germline (reference sequence). The CDR3 nucleotides are TGCAGTGCTCAATCGCCCCAATCAGGCCGCAATGAGCAGTTCTTC. It specifies CSAQSPQSGRNEQFF.

This clonotype was counted a single time. In nucleotides, the CDR3 is TGTGCCAGCACGAGAGAAGGGGGCACGAGAGGCTACACCTTC. Its protein product is CASTREGGTRGYTF. V is TRBV3-1 and J is TRBJ1-2; the match to TRBD1 covers 7 bases. The CDR3 consists of 14 residues. Germline trimming cut 7 bases from V and 8 bases from J; bases unmatched to any gene: 13. The germline gives CDR1 LGHDT, CDR2 YNNKEL (reference sequence).

There are a few counts of this clonotype. The chain's CDR3 is CASTPTLAPTEAFF. In DNA form, the CDR3 reads TGTGCCAGCACCCCAACCCTAGCCCCCACTGAAGCTTTCTTT. The rearrangement links TRBV28 to TRBJ1-1; D ambiguous. The V end was cut by 7 bases, the J end by 4 bases, with 16 bases between. The germline CDR1 and CDR2 sequences are MDHEN and SYDVKM. CDR3 length: 14 residues.

The chain couples TRBV20-1 to TRBJ2-3, with TRBD2 as a possible D gene (6 bases). Trimming removed 6 bases from V and 3 bases from J, with 28 bases in between. The CDR3 runs 18 residues. Looked up from germline, CDR1 is DFQATT and CDR2 is SNEGSKA (reference sequence). The CDR3 loop is CSAWTPAGSITSTDTQYF. CDR3 DNA: TGCAGTGCCTGGACCCCCGCGGGATCGATTACTAGTACAGATACGCAGTATTTT.

This clonotype has only a few counts. The rearrangement joins TRBV28 to TRBJ2-1; TRBD1 matches at 9 bases. CDR1 and CDR2 (germline): MDHEN, SYDVKM. J was trimmed by 8 bases and V by 4 bases; bases with no gene match: 6. The CDR3 sequence is 14 residues long. The DNA for the CDR3 is TGTGCCAGCAGTTCTACAGGGGGCTGGGATGAGCAGTTCTTC. This sequence encodes CASSSTGGWDEQFF.

CDR3 in DNA: TGTGCCAGCAGGATGGGGGAAAGTGAGCAGTTCTTC. It is translated as CASRMGESEQFF. The chain employs TRBV12-3 or TRBV12-4 and TRBJ2-1, with D possibly called TRBD1 or TRBD2 (5 bases each). The CDR3 contains 12 residues. V was clipped by 6 bases and J by 9 bases, with 12 bases between them.

This clonotype was seen a handful of times. The rearrangement joins TRBV24-1 to TRBJ2-1; tentatively, D is TRBD1 (6 bases). The CDR3 totals 14 residues. From germline, CDR1 is KGHDR and CDR2 SFDVKD. The V gene lost 3 bases and the J gene lost 5 bases, with 10 bases spanning the gap. The CDR3 region is CATSDVRDNNEQFF. In DNA form, the CDR3 reads TGTGCCACCAGTGATGTACGGGACAACAATGAGCAGTTCTTC.